This T cell receptor (beta chain) was sequenced in a study of cytotoxic CD8 clonotypes in ibrutinib-treated CLL. Turning to the study itself: Patients attained about 25 partial and 2 complete responses; at median approximately 68 months, around 15 remained remitted while approximately twelve progressed. Findings of the study overall: There were few public clonotypes, and on treatment they contracted or stayed stable.

After removal of 6 bases from V and 7 bases from J, the junction contained 14 bases not matched to a gene. Germline lookup yields CDR1 MNHEY and CDR2 SMNVEV (reference sequence). CDR3 length: 16 amino acids. Measured with immunoSEQ multiplex PCR; TCRdb has only the in-frame clones, and not every one. The data hold over 120,000 clones, with approximately 80% observed a single time. A note on this clone: Antigen specificity is unknown.

The chain couples TRBV27 to TRBJ1-3; 8 bases fit TRBD1. The source material was PBMCs, sampled after 12 months of ibrutinib treatment. The receptor comes from a human donor with chronic lymphocytic leukemia. CDR3 sequence (DNA): TGTGCCAGCAGGACGCTCTCCGGGACAGGCCGGAACACCATATATTTT. Protein product: CASRTLSGTGRNTIYF.